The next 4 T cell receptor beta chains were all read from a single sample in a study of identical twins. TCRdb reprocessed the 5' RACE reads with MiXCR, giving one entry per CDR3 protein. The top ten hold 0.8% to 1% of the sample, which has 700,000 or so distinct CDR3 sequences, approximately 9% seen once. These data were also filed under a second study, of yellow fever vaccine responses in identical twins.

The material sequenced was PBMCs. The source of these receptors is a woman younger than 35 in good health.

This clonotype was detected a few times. The CDR3 DNA reads TGTGCCAGCAGCGCGAACCTCCTTGACAGGGGCGAGCAGTACTTC. Its translation is CASSANLLDRGEQYF. This rearrangement joins TRBV7-9 to TRBJ2-7; 8 bases align to TRBD1. The length of the CDR3 is 15 residues. CDR1 is SEHNR and CDR2 is FQNEAQ in the germline V gene (reference sequence). Trimming cost V 5 bases and J 6 bases; bases outside gene matches: 12.

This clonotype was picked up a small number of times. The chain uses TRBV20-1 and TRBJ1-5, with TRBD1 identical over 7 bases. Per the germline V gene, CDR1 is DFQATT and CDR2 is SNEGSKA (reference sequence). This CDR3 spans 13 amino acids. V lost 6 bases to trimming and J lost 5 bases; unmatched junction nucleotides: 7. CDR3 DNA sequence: TGCAGTGCCCAGACAGGGTTGGATCAGCCCCAGCATTTT. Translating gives CSAQTGLDQPQHF.

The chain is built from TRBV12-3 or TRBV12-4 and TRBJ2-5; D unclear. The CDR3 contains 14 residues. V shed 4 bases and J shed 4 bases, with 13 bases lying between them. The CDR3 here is CASSYLVSRETQYF. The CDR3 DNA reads TGTGCCAGCAGTTACCTGGTTAGCCGAGAGACCCAGTACTTC.

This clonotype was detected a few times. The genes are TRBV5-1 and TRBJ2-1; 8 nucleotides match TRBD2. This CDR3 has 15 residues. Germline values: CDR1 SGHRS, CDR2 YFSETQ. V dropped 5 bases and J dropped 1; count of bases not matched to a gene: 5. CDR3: CASSRAGASYNEQFF. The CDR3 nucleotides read TGCGCCAGCAGTCGAGCGGGAGCGTCCTACAATGAGCAGTTCTTC.